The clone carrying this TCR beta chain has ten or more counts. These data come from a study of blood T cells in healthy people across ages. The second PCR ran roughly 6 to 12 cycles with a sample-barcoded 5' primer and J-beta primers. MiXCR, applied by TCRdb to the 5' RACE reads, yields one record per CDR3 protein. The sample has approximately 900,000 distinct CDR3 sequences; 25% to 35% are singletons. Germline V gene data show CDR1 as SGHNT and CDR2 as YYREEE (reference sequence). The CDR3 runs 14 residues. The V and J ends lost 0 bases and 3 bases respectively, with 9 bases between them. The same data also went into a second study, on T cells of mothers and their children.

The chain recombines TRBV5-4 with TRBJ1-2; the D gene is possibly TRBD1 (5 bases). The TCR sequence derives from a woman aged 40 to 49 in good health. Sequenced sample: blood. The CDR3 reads CASSLGARDYGYTF. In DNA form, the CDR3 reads TGTGCCAGCAGCTTGGGTGCCAGGGACTATGGCTACACCTTC.